This passage covers 4 T cell receptor beta chains from one sample sequenced in a study of blood T cell repertoires in COVID-19. Repertoires were generated with immunoSEQ multiplex PCR, while TCRdb's copy carries only in-frame clones and drops some. The sample includes 150,000 or so clones, around 83% seen only once; the top ten take around 10%. The specimen was peripheral blood. The receptors were gathered from a woman between 55 and 75 years old with COVID-19, enrolled during active disease.

This clone was detected once. The chain couples TRBV5-1 to TRBJ1-4, with D hard to call. This CDR3 region has 15 residues. The V end was cut by 5 bases, the J end by 0 bases, with 11 bases between. The germline CDR1 and CDR2 sequences are SGHRS and YFSETQ. DNA for the CDR3: TGCGCCAGCAGACGAGAGGGAGCAACTAATGAAAAACTGTTTTTT. Translated: CASRREGATNEKLFF.

This sequence joins TRBV3-1 (or the pseudogene TRBV3-2) and TRBJ1-2; D is possibly TRBD1 (6 bases). The length of the CDR3 is 15 residues. The ends were cut back, 0 bases at V and 4 bases at J, with 12 bases in the middle. The germline gives CDR1 LGHDT, CDR2 YNNKEL (reference sequence). CDR3 DNA: TGTGCCAGCAGCCAAGATGCTGCACAGGGCTATGGCTACACCTTC. Protein sequence: CASSQDAAQGYGYTF.

The gene calls are TRBV6-5 and TRBJ2-7, with TRBD2 as a possible D gene (6 bases). Trimming pared 0 bases from V and 9 bases from J, leaving 9 bases between. Germline V gene data show CDR1 as MNHEY and CDR2 as SVGAGI. The CDR3 has 12 amino acids. Here the CDR3 DNA reads TGTGCCAGCAGTTACTCGGGGGGACCGCAGTACGTC. It translates to CASSYSGGPQYV.

This sequence joins TRBV12-3 or TRBV12-4 and TRBJ1-2; D is unresolved. V was trimmed by 5 bases and J by 5 bases, leaving 9 bases between them. The CDR3 totals 12 residues. This CDR3 is CASSQRAYGYTF. The CDR3 DNA follows: TGTGCCAGCAGTCAGAGGGCATATGGCTACACCTTC.